This T cell receptor (beta chain) is drawn from a study of cytomegalovirus exposure and HLA in healthy donors. Turning to the study itself: Approximately 80 million unique TCRs from HLA-typed donors were held in an early data release.

Trimming cost V 5 bases and J 2 bases, with 10 bases left between them. Germline-derived CDR1 and CDR2 are GTSNPN and SVGIG (reference sequence). This CDR3 contains 12 residues. Primers: 60 Vbeta forward and 13 Jbeta reverse. Only in-frame clones appear in the TCRdb table, and some are missing; sequencing was by immunoSEQ multiplex PCR. The table shows about 160,000 clones, with approximately 80% occurring only once. Study outcomes and limitations: A later analysis found common viral pathogens apparently linked to several of the most significant clusters.

In regard to this clone: The antigen remains unidentified.

V and J are TRBV30 and TRBJ2-7, with a weak D call TRBD1 (6 bases). This clonotype was obtained from a boy aged 2 to 9 in good health and CMV-seronegative. Sequencing was performed on PBMCs. As DNA, the CDR3 is TGTGCCTGGGGGGGCCTAACCTACGAGCAGTACTTC. Translating it yields CAWGGLTYEQYF. Filled out from reference TRBV30 and TRBJ2-7, the complete variable domain reads SQTIHQWPATLVQPVGSPLSLECTVEGTSNPNLYWYRQAAGRGLQLLFYSVGIGQISSEVPQNLSASRPQDRQFILSSKKLLLSDSGFYLCAWGGLTYEQYFGPGTRLTVT.